Listed below are T cell receptor beta chains from one sample, sequenced in a study of breast tumors, draining lymph nodes, adjacent tissues. TCRdb analysed the multiplex PCR reads with MiXCR anew, one entry per CDR3 protein. The sample has some 120,000 distinct CDR3 sequences; 15% to 20% are singletons. What was sequenced was axillary lymph node tissue. All receptors derive from a female donor with breast cancer. Some clones in this sample may be carry-over from other donors' samples. CDR3s include the opening cysteine and the closing phenylalanine or tryptophan. A D gene is named only where the DNA matches it firmly. Clone size is given for some rows only: seen once, a few or many times, or a class if the clone is expanded.

J | size | V | D | CDR3 | DNA
TRBJ2-1 | NA | TRBV6-2/TRBV6-3 | NA | CASSLFEGGITLYNEQFF | TGTGCCAGCAGTCTATTTGAGGGGGGGATAACCCTATACAATGAGCAGTTCTTC
TRBJ2-7 | many | TRBV4-1 | TRBD2 | CASSQTDRGGAGQEQYF | TGCGCCAGCAGCCAAACGGATCGCGGGGGAGCAGGTCAGGAGCAGTACTTC
TRBJ2-7 | many | TRBV5-1 | NA | CASSSNRGLSMGEQYF | TGCGCCAGCAGCTCCAACCGCGGACTATCGATGGGAGAGCAGTACTTC
TRBJ2-6 | NA | TRBV9 | NA | CASSAAPAGSGANVLTF | TGTGCCAGCAGCGCAGCCCCCGCTGGCTCTGGGGCCAACGTCCTGACTTTC
TRBJ2-5 | many | TRBV7-9 | TRBD1 | CASSLPTGVQETQYF | TGTGCCAGCAGCCTACCCACAGGGGTCCAAGAGACCCAGTACTTC
TRBJ2-5 | NA | TRBV3-1 | TRBD1 | CASGQLWVGPGQGIETQYF | TGTGCCAGCGGCCAACTATGGGTCGGGCCGGGACAGGGGATAGAGACCCAGTACTTC
TRBJ1-6 | many | TRBV6-5 | NA | CASSLRNTYNSPLHF | TGTGCCAGCAGCCTAAGGAATACCTATAATTCACCCCTCCACTTT
TRBJ2-3 | NA | TRBV27 | TRBD2 | CASSLSSGGAWDTQYF | TGTGCCAGCAGTTTATCTAGCGGGGGGGCCTGGGATACGCAGTATTTT
TRBJ2-3 | many | TRBV12-3/TRBV12-4 | NA | CASSLRDPRTDTQYF | TGTGCCAGCAGTCTAAGGGACCCCCGCACAGATACGCAGTATTTT
TRBJ2-7 | many | TRBV4-2 | NA | CASSQATGSSYEQYF | TGTGCCAGCAGCCAAGCTACAGGGAGCTCCTACGAGCAGTACTTC
TRBJ1-3 | many | TRBV6-1 | TRBD1 | CASSGTGGSGNTIYF | TGTGCCAGCAGTGGAACAGGGGGATCAGGAAACACCATATATTTT
TRBJ1-3 | many | TRBV28 | NA | CASSRLANTIYF | TGTGCCAGCAGTCGCCTCGCAAACACCATATATTTT
TRBJ2-1 | many | TRBV7-9 | NA | CASSLDGTSYNEQFF | TGTGCCAGCAGCTTAGATGGGACGTCATACAATGAGCAGTTCTTC
TRBJ2-1 | many | TRBV29-1 | NA | CSGQPTTYNEQFF | TGCAGCGGACAACCGACGACCTACAATGAGCAGTTCTTC
TRBJ2-1 | many | TRBV3-1 | TRBD1 | CASSPAGTGLNEQFF | TGTGCCAGCAGCCCCGCCGGGACAGGGTTGAATGAGCAGTTCTTC
TRBJ1-2 | many | TRBV5-5 | NA | CASSLESLANYGYTF | TGTGCCAGCAGCTTGGAGTCCTTAGCTAACTATGGCTACACCTTC
TRBJ2-7 | many | TRBV6-6 | NA | CASSYSMGGSYEQYF | TGTGCCAGCAGTTACTCGATGGGTGGGTCGTACGAGCAGTACTTC